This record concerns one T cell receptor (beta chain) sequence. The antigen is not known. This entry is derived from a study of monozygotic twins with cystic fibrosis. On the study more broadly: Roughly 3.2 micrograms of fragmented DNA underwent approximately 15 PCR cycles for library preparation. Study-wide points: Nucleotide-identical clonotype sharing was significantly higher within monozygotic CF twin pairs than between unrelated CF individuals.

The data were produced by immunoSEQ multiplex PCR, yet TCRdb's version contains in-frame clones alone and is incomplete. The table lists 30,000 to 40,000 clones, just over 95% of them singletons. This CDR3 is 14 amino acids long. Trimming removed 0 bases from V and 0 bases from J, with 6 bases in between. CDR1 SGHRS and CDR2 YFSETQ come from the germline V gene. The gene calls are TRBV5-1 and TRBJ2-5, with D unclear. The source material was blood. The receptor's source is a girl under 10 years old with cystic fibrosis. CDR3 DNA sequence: TGCGCCAGCAGCTTGGTTCCAGACCAAGAGACCCAGTACTTC. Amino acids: CASSLVPDQETQYF.